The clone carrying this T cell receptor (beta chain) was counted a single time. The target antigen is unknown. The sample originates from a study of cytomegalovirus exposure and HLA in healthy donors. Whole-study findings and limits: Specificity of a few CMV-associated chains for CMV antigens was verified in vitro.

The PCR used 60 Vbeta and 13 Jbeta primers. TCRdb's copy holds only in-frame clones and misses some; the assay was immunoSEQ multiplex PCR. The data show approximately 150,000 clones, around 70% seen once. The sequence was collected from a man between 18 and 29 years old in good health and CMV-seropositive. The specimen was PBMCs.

CDR3 nucleotide sequence: TGCGCCAGCAGCTTGCGGGGGGCGGGCACAGATACGCAGTATTTT. Amino acid sequence: CASSLRGAGTDTQYF. The chain joins TRBV5-1 to TRBJ2-3; a weak D match, TRBD2 (7 bases). Germline loops: CDR1 SGHRS, CDR2 YFSETQ. The V and J ends lost 1 base and 1 base respectively, with 10 bases between them. CDR3 size: 15 residues.